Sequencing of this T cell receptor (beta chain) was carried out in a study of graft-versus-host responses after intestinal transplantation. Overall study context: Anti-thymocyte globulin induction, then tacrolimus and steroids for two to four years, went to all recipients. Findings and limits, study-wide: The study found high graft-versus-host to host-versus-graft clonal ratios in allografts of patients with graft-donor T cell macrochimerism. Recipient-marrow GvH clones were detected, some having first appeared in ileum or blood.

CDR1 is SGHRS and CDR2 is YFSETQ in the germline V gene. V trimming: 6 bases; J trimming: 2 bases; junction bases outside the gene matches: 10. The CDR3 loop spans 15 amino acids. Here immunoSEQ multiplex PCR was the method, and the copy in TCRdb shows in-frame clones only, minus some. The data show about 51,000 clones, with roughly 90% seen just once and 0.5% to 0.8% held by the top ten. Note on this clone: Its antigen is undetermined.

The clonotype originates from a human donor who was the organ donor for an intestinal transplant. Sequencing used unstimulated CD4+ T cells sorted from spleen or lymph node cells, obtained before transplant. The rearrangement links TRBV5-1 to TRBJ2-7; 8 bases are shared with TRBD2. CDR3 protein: CASKHPAGVTYEQYF. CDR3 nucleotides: TGCGCCAGCAAACACCCAGCGGGGGTGACCTACGAGCAGTACTTC.